This T cell receptor (beta chain) came from a study of blood T cell repertoires in COVID-19 (dated by TCRdb to between 2020 and 2021). As for the study more broadly: Samples covering the acute and convalescent phases of COVID-19 were provided by collaborators in the United States, Italy and Spain. Where available, HLA class I and class II types were taken from metadata supplied by the sample provider and were not determined by assay-based typing. The samples were drawn from the first 160 participants of the ongoing ImmuneRACE study and from 950 to 1,500 subjects provided by 6 global collaborators. The material from the prospective study consisted of cDNA or gDNA derived from T cells, B-cell-depleted T cells, or PBMCs. The repertoires were made available in a free public database intended to serve as a resource for research on the immune response to SARS-CoV-2. The sample metadata nearly always contained a de-identified subject ID, COVID-19 status, age in years and sex. Subjects who had been exposed to COVID-19, were actively infected with it, or had recovered from it provided the deeply sampled blood TCRbeta repertoires that made up the dataset.

TCRbeta CDR3 regions were amplified from genomic DNA by means of the immunoSEQ Assay, a bias-controlled multiplex PCR. The source study handled its data this way. Within the assay, amplification of reference gene primers was used to estimate how many nucleated cells each sample contained. Sequence reads were collapsed and filtered to measure the absolute abundance of every unique TCRbeta CDR3 rearrangement. For each sample, productive Simpson clonality was calculated as the square root of Simpson's diversity index over productive rearrangements. The table comes from immuneACCESS by way of TCRdb, which keeps in-frame sequences with V and J called. Part of the clones is missing from these tables; in studies checked, under half for an unresolved V gene and the rest for unknown reasons. V, J and clone size derive from that table, while D and trimming were established from the DNA sequence. Here the sample has around 350,000 clones; approximately 86% occur a single time. The ten largest clones add up to about 2.9% of the sample.

According to the germline V gene (reference sequence), CDR1 reads SEHNR and CDR2 reads FQNEAQ. The CDR3 runs 17 amino acids, cysteine and phenylalanine included. CDR3 DNA is the only sequence kept; it has 51 bases, read in frame from the first base. V is cut back by 0 bases and J by 3 bases, with 11 bases in the junction unmatched. Each collaborating institution followed its own protocols to collect whole blood in K2EDTA tubes. For TCRbeta analysis, collaborators shipped samples in one of three forms: frozen whole blood, isolated PBMCs, or DNA extracted from either of those sample types. This clone has just one count. Its binding antigen is unknown. Per-base quality was not reported, and no clone a single base away is much larger than it. Findings and caveats that apply to the study as a whole: The amount of clinical and demographic metadata varied by source and participant and was provided uncurated.

Sequencing was carried out using peripheral blood. The sequence is built from TRBV7-9 and TRBJ2-7, with TRBD2 identical over 7 junction bases. The TCR sequence derives from a human donor in a cohort sampled during active COVID-19. The bases are TGTGCCAGCAGCTTAGCCCCCCTCACTAGCGCTCACTACGAGCAGTACTTC. Its product reads: CASSLAPLTSAHYEQYF.